Presented here are 25 T cell receptor beta chains from one specimen sequenced in a study of T cells in tuberculosis (dated by TCRdb to 2017 to 2018). Libraries were built with the immunoSEQ multiplex PCR assay. TCRdb limited this immuneACCESS table to in-frame rearrangements with V and J called. A share of clones is missing; checked studies link under half to unresolved V genes, and the rest is unexplained. The sample has 30,000 to 40,000 clones on record, about 97% of them singletons. Clones ranked in the top ten supply roughly 5.7% of the sample. The sequencing input was PBMCs. The receptors derive from a donor between 5 and 29 years old with latent tuberculosis or without tuberculosis infection.

This clone was counted once. V usage is TRBV2 and J usage is TRBJ1-2; D gene uncertain. Trimming removed 4 bases at V and 5 bases at J, with 23 bases between. CDR1 and CDR2 (germline): SNHLY, FYNNEI. The CDR3 sequence is 17 residues long. In DNA, the CDR3 is TGTGCCAGCAGTGGGGCAGGCGAAGGTATTGTAGTTTATGGCTACACCTTC. It specifies CASSGAGEGIVVYGYTF.

The CDR3 spells CASSSRVYGYTF. The CDR3, as DNA: TGTGCCAGCAGCTCGCGGGTCTATGGCTACACCTTC. The rearrangement joins TRBV5-6 to TRBJ1-2, with D unclear. The V and J ends lost 3 bases and 4 bases respectively, with 7 bases between them. The CDR3 has 12 residues. Germline V gene data show CDR1 as SGHDT and CDR2 as YYEEEE.

This chain links TRBV19 with TRBJ1-3, with D perhaps TRBD1 (5 bases). The V and J ends lost 3 bases and 0 bases respectively, with 18 bases between them. The germline CDR1 and CDR2 sequences are LNHDA and SQIVND (reference sequence). CDR3 length equals 18 residues. In DNA, the CDR3 is TGTGCCAGTAGTATCCGCCTCCGGCAGGGCAACTCTGGAAACACCATATATTTT. It codes for CASSIRLRQGNSGNTIYF.

The rearrangement uses TRBV2 and TRBJ1-4, with D perhaps TRBD1 (6 bases). There are 15 residues in the CDR3. The germline V and J ends were trimmed by 5 bases and 10 bases, with 20 bases remaining between them. In germline, CDR1 is SNHLY, CDR2 FYNNEI. CDR3 amino acids: CASSIPGGDKVKLFF. The DNA for the CDR3 is TGTGCCAGCAGTATACCGGGGGGCGATAAGGTAAAACTGTTTTTT.

This clone was picked up one time. The chain is built from TRBV2 and TRBJ1-4; weak D call: TRBD1 (6 bases). Trimming pared 3 bases from V and 3 bases from J, leaving 11 bases between. Germline loops: CDR1 SNHLY, CDR2 FYNNEI. The CDR3 is made up of 15 amino acids. CDR3 in amino acids: CASSEVDRANEKLFF. CDR3 in DNA: TGTGCCAGCAGTGAGGTGGACAGAGCTAATGAAAAACTGTTTTTT.

The rearrangement links TRBV5-6 to TRBJ1-1; D is uncertain. The CDR3 runs 15 residues. CDR1 and CDR2 (germline): SGHDT, YYEEEE. V was pared by 4 bases and J by 1 base, with 14 bases between. The CDR3 loop is CASSPLDRGNTEAFF. Written as DNA, the CDR3 is TGTGCCAGCAGCCCTCTTGACCGGGGGAACACTGAAGCTTTCTTT. Full variable domain (missing parts from reference TRBV5-6 and TRBJ1-1): DAGVTQSPTHLIKTRGQQVTLRCSPKSGHDTVSWYQQALGQGPQFIFQYYEEEERQRGNFPDRFSGHQFPNYSSELNVNALLLGDSALYLCASSPLDRGNTEAFFGQGTRLTVV.

This clone showed up just once. The genes are TRBV5-8 and TRBJ2-7, with 8 nucleotides matching TRBD1. The CDR3 runs 15 residues. Germline V gene data show CDR1 as SGHTS and CDR2 as YDEGEE. Germline trimming cut 4 bases from V and 2 bases from J; bases unmatched to any gene: 8. DNA of the CDR3: TGTGCCAGCAGCCGGGGACAGGCCAAAACCTACGAGCAGTACTTC. Protein: CASSRGQAKTYEQYF.

The chain carries TRBV5-1 and TRBJ1-2; TRBD1 aligns across 10 bases. There are 16 residues in the CDR3. The V gene end was trimmed by 1 base and the J gene end by 3 bases; junction bases not matched to a gene: 6. Germline-derived CDR1 and CDR2 are SGHRS and YFSETQ. The CDR3 sequence is CASSLRRDRGDYGYTF. The CDR3 DNA reads as TGCGCCAGCAGCTTGAGGCGGGACAGGGGAGACTATGGCTACACCTTC. Variable domain in full (rest from reference TRBV5-1 and TRBJ1-2): KAGVTQTPRYLIKTRGQQVTLSCSPISGHRSVSWYQQTPGQGLQFLFEYFSETQRNKGNFPGRFSGRQFSNSRSEMNVSTLELGDSALYLCASSLRRDRGDYGYTFGSGTRLTVV.

This chain joins TRBV30 and TRBJ1-1; 8 bases map to TRBD1. The germline gives CDR1 GTSNPN, CDR2 SVGIG (reference sequence). The CDR3 loop spans 13 amino acids. CDR3 sequence (DNA): TGTGCTACAGACAGGGGCCTAAACACTGAAGCTTTCTTT. Amino acids: CATDRGLNTEAFF.

V usage is TRBV15 and J usage is TRBJ2-5; 13 bases map to TRBD2. This CDR3 has 16 residues. Germline CDR1 reads LNHNV; CDR2 reads YYDKDF (reference sequence). V trimming: 5 bases; J trimming: 1 base; junction bases outside the gene matches: 4. The CDR3 nucleotides read TGTGCCACCAGCTTTGGACTAGCGGGGGCCCAAGAGACCCAGTACTTC. Encoded protein: CATSFGLAGAQETQYF.

This chain connects TRBV7-6 to TRBJ2-7; D not certain. This CDR3 has 13 amino acids. V lost 0 bases, J lost 6 bases, and 9 bases lay in between. Looked up from germline, CDR1 is SGHVS and CDR2 is FNYEAQ. The CDR3 nucleotides read TGTGCCAGCAGCTTAGCAGAGCAACGCGAGCAGTACTTC. This translates into CASSLAEQREQYF.

This clone was recorded only once. J is TRBJ1-1 and V is TRBV2, with D unclear. Germline assignment: CDR1 SNHLY and CDR2 FYNNEI. This CDR3 spans 13 amino acids. Trimming stripped 2 bases from V and 5 bases from J, with 9 bases between. CDR3 sequence: CASSETGYTEAFF. The CDR3 DNA sequence: TGTGCCAGCAGTGAAACGGGGTATACTGAAGCTTTCTTT.

CDR3 amino acids: CSAKAGGGYTF. Here the CDR3 DNA reads TGCAGTGCTAAGGCAGGGGGCGGCTACACCTTC. The rearrangement uses TRBV20-1 and TRBJ1-2, with 8 positions matching TRBD1. J was trimmed by 8 bases and V by 4 bases; bases with no gene match: 3. Germline V lookup: CDR1 DFQATT, CDR2 SNEGSKA (reference sequence). The CDR3 runs 11 residues.

The rearrangement joins TRBV30 to TRBJ2-1; the D is unclear. The germline gives CDR1 GTSNPN, CDR2 SVGIG (reference sequence). The CDR3 extends over 12 amino acids. The V end was cut by 8 bases, the J end by 4 bases, with 12 bases between. CDR3 in amino acids: CALRPGYNEQFF. As DNA, the CDR3 is TGTGCCCTGCGGCCCGGGTACAATGAGCAGTTCTTC.

This clone has just one count. The rearrangement links TRBV30 to TRBJ1-3; no reliable D call. This CDR3 region has 15 residues. Germline lookup yields CDR1 GTSNPN and CDR2 SVGIG (reference sequence). Trimming shortened V by 2 bases and J by 0 bases, and 11 bases separated the two germline ends. In nucleotides, the CDR3 is TGTGCCTGGAGTCGGAGCTCGGGCTCTGGAAACACCATATATTTT. As protein: CAWSRSSGSGNTIYF.

This sequence joins TRBV4-2 and TRBJ2-2; the match to TRBD2 covers 7 bases. Trimming at V came to 0 bases and at J to 6 bases, leaving 10 bases not matched to a gene. Germline V lookup: CDR1 LGHNA, CDR2 YNFKEQ. This CDR3 is built from 17 residues. CDR3 residues: CASSQEGLAGRAGELFF. The CDR3 region has the DNA TGTGCCAGCAGCCAAGAAGGGTTAGCGGGCCGGGCCGGGGAGCTGTTTTTT.

The chain recombines TRBV15 with TRBJ1-2; 10 positions match TRBD1. The germline V gene encodes CDR1 LNHNV and CDR2 YYDKDF (reference sequence). Unmatched junction bases numbered 11, after V lost 0 bases and J lost 7 bases. There are 17 residues in the CDR3. The CDR3, as DNA: TGTGCCACCAGCAGAGATCTGGGGACAGGGGTCTCTGGTGGCTACACCTTC. This sequence encodes CATSRDLGTGVSGGYTF.

V and J are TRBV28 and TRBJ2-7; D is uncertain. The CDR3 is 11 amino acids. Germline V gene lookup returns CDR1 MDHEN and CDR2 SYDVKM. With 6 bases removed from V and 0 bases from J, the gap between germline ends came to 3 bases. The CDR3 loop is CASRSSYEQYF. DNA of the CDR3: TGTGCCAGCAGGAGCTCCTACGAGCAGTACTTC.

The chain links TRBV5-4 to TRBJ1-2; D remains unclear. The CDR3 has 15 amino acids. Trimming removed 8 bases at V and 6 bases at J, with 23 bases between. The germline gives CDR1 SGHNT, CDR2 YYREEE (reference sequence). The CDR3 reads CASSLRGGYSDGYTF. The CDR3 DNA reads as TGTGCCAGTAGCCTGAGAGGAGGGTATAGCGATGGCTACACCTTC. The variable domain in full, with the rest retrieved from reference TRBV5-4 and TRBJ1-2, is ETGVTQSPTHLIKTRGQQVTLRCSSQSGHNTVSWYQQALGQGPQFIFQYYREEENGRGNFPPRFSGLQFPNYSSELNVNALELDDSALYLCASSLRGGYSDGYTFGSGTRLTVV.

The genes are TRBV7-9 and TRBJ1-1; D perhaps matches TRBD1 (6 bases). This CDR3 contains 15 residues. Germline V gene lookup returns CDR1 SEHNR and CDR2 FQNEAQ (reference sequence). The V and J ends lost 8 bases and 10 bases respectively, with 26 bases between them. In DNA, the CDR3 is TGTGCCAGCGGGAGGGTCGGATACAGGGACTCTGGAGCTTTCTTT. It translates to CASGRVGYRDSGAFF. Using reference TRBV7-9 and TRBJ1-1 for the parts outside the CDR3, the full variable domain is DTGVSQNPRHKITKRGQNVTFRCDPISEHNRLYWYRQTLGQGPEFLTYFQNEAQLEKSRLLSDRFSAERPKGSFSTLEIQRTEQGDSAMYLCASGRVGYRDSGAFFGQGTRLTVV.

The chain carries TRBV7-8 and TRBJ1-1; D remains ambiguous. V lost 8 bases, J lost 2 bases, and 15 bases lay in between. The length of the CDR3 is 14 residues. Germline CDR1 is SGHVS and CDR2 is FQNEAQ. The CDR3 DNA follows: TGTGCCAGCTACTCCTTCCGGGAAAACACTGAAGCTTTCTTT. This translates into CASYSFRENTEAFF.

The V gene is TRBV11-2, the J gene TRBJ2-1, with D unclear. The CDR3 is 13 amino acids. Trimming left V 1 base short and J 2 bases short, with 3 bases between. In germline, CDR1 is SGHAT, CDR2 FQNNGV. The CDR3: CASSLGPYNEQFF. Here the CDR3 DNA reads TGTGCCAGCAGCTTAGGGCCCTACAATGAGCAGTTCTTC.

V gene TRBV28 combines with J gene TRBJ2-7; 10 nucleotides align to TRBD2. The CDR3 covers 20 residues. The V gene end was trimmed by 2 bases and the J gene end by 3 bases; junction bases not matched to a gene: 19. CDR1 is MDHEN and CDR2 is SYDVKM in the germline V gene. In nucleotides, the CDR3 is TGTGCCAGCAGTTTAGAGCGACAGTATCCTTTGGGACTAGCGATCTACGAGCAGTACTTC. This codes for CASSLERQYPLGLAIYEQYF.

The count of this clone is one. The V and J genes are TRBV6-5 and TRBJ1-1; 10 bases are a match to TRBD1. Trimming cost V 2 bases and J 3 bases; bases outside gene matches: 6. This CDR3 has 16 amino acids. Germline CDR1 is MNHEY and CDR2 is SVGAGI. CDR3 loop: CASSYDRGRGYTEAFF. CDR3 nucleotides: TGTGCCAGCAGTTACGACAGGGGGCGCGGGTACACTGAAGCTTTCTTT.

This chain connects TRBV19 to TRBJ1-2; D not certain. Deletions cut 3 bases from V and 7 bases from J, with 6 bases between. The CDR3 extends over 11 amino acids. Germline assignment: CDR1 LNHDA and CDR2 SQIVND (reference sequence). CDR3 DNA: TGTGCCAGTAGTATGAGGATTGGCTACACCTTC. It specifies CASSMRIGYTF.